The 9 T cell receptor beta chains listed next were all sequenced from one sample in a study of blood T cell repertoires in COVID-19 (dated by TCRdb to 2020 to 2021). To prepare the library, the immunoSEQ multiplex PCR assay was applied. Drawn from immuneACCESS, this table holds only the in-frame rearrangements with V and J called that TCRdb kept. Clones are partly lost; checked studies trace under half to an unresolved V gene and leave the rest unexplained. In this sample the table shows under 350,000 clones, around nine tenths of which occur a single time. Approximately 7.5% of the sample comes from the top ten. Sequenced sample: peripheral blood. The receptors come from a young woman with COVID-19, enrolled during active disease.

The V call is TRBV19, the J call TRBJ2-5; D is perhaps TRBD1 (6 bases). From germline, CDR1 is LNHDA and CDR2 SQIVND (reference sequence). The CDR3 spans 17 residues. Between the trimmed V and J ends, which lost 2 bases and 0 bases, there was a span of 16 bases. The CDR3 loop is CASSIRGGLSYQETQYF. The CDR3 DNA reads TGTGCCAGTAGTATAAGAGGGGGTCTTTCGTACCAAGAGACCCAGTACTTC.

This clone was recorded once. The chain links TRBV6-6 to TRBJ1-1; TRBD1 is a possible D gene (5 bases). Germline lookup yields CDR1 MNHNY and CDR2 SVGAGI (reference sequence). This CDR3 is built from 11 residues. With 8 bases removed from V and 5 bases from J, the gap between germline ends came to 9 bases. Here the CDR3 reads CASLGVTEAFF. The CDR3 DNA follows: TGTGCCAGCCTAGGGGTGACTGAAGCTTTCTTT.

The V call is TRBV30, the J call TRBJ2-2, with 8 bases lining up with TRBD2. The V gene end was trimmed by 0 bases and the J gene end by 3 bases; junction bases not matched to a gene: 6. The CDR3 is made up of 16 amino acids. CDR1 and CDR2 from the germline V gene are GTSNPN and SVGIG (reference sequence). The CDR3 DNA is TGTGCCTGGAGTGTACGGGGGGGCTGGGACACCGGGGAGCTGTTTTTT. Translated: CAWSVRGGWDTGELFF.

The V gene is TRBV3-1 (or the pseudogene TRBV3-2), the J gene TRBJ1-1; D may be TRBD1 (5 bases). The V end lost 3 bases, the J end lost 4 bases, and 12 bases lay between the germline ends. The germline V gene has CDR1 LGHDT and CDR2 YNNKEL (reference sequence). The CDR3 runs 14 residues. CDR3 residues: CASSQGERGTEAFF. Written as DNA, the CDR3 is TGTGCCAGCAGCCAGGGCGAAAGGGGCACTGAAGCTTTCTTT.

V gene TRBV12-3 or TRBV12-4 combines with J gene TRBJ1-1; a weak D match, TRBD1 (6 bases). This CDR3 has 12 residues. The ends were cut back, 5 bases at V and 8 bases at J, with 12 bases in the middle. CDR3 coding DNA: TGTGCCAGCAGTCCGATTAGGGGGGAAGCTTTCTTT. Its translation: CASSPIRGEAFF.

The J gene is TRBJ2-3, the V gene TRBV4-3; D remains unclear. This CDR3 region has 15 residues. The germline V and J ends were trimmed by 4 bases and 5 bases, with 16 bases remaining between them. Germline values: CDR1 LGHNA, CDR2 YSLEER. The CDR3 protein is CASSPSEARRDTQYF. In nucleotides, the CDR3 is TGCGCCAGCAGCCCCTCTGAGGCTAGACGAGATACGCAGTATTTT.

V and J are TRBV5-8 and TRBJ2-2; TRBD2 might be the D (6 bases). Trimming left V 1 base short and J 1 base short, with 17 bases between. CDR1 is SGHTS and CDR2 is YDEGEE in the germline V gene. The CDR3 has 18 amino acids. The CDR3 spells CASSLWIGGPMNTGELFF. In DNA, the CDR3 is TGTGCCAGCAGCTTGTGGATAGGAGGGCCGATGAACACCGGGGAGCTGTTTTTT.

The chain links TRBV6-5 to TRBJ1-2; no firm D call. The CDR3 sequence is 14 residues long. Germline V CDR1 and CDR2: MNHEY, SVGAGI. V was pared by 2 bases and J by 4 bases, with 11 bases between. Here the CDR3 reads CASSYGRGGYGYTF. CDR3 bases: TGTGCCAGCAGTTACGGTCGGGGTGGCTATGGCTACACCTTC.

This sequence joins TRBV6-4 and TRBJ2-1, with 16 nucleotides matching TRBD2. The CDR3 covers 20 residues. In germline, CDR1 is MRHNA, CDR2 SNTAGT. V was pared by 2 bases and J by 1 base, with 8 bases of the junction left unmatched. The CDR3 reads CASSDGTSGRAEGSYNEQFF. The CDR3 DNA follows: TGTGCCAGCAGTGACGGGACTAGCGGGAGGGCAGAGGGGTCCTACAATGAGCAGTTCTTC.